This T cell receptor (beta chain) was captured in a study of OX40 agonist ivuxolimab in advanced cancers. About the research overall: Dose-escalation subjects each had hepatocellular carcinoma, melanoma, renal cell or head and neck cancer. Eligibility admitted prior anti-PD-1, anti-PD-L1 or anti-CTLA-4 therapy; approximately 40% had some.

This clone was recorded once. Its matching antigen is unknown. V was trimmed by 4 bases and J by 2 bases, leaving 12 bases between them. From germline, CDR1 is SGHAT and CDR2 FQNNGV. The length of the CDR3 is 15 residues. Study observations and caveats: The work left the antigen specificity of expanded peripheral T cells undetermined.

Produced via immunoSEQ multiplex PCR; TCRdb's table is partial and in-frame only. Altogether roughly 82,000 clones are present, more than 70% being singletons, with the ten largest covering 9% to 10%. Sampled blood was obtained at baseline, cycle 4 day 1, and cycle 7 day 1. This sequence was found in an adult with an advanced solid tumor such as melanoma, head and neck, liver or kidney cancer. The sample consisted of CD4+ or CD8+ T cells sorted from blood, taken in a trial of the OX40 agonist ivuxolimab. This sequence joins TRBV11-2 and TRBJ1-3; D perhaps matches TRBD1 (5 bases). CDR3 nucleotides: TGTGCCAGCAGCTCCTGGAGCAGGGCTGGAAACACCATATATTTT. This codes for CASSSWSRAGNTIYF.